This is a list of T cell receptor beta chains from one sample in a study of cytomegalovirus exposure and HLA in healthy donors. Only in-frame clones appear in the TCRdb table, and some are missing; sequencing was by immunoSEQ multiplex PCR. The sample records 130,000 or so clones, around 77% being singletons. Sequencing was done on a sample of PBMCs. These receptors were obtained from a woman aged 55-69 years in good health and CMV-seronegative. Each CDR3 is given with its conserved first and last residue. The D gene is left open where the match is weak. The listing skips clone size in some rows; elsewhere it reads once, few, many or a size class.

TRBJ2-1 | TRBV7-9 | few | TRBD2 | CASRSGLAGASNEQFF | TGTGCCAGCAGATCGGGACTAGCGGGGGCTAGCAATGAGCAGTTCTTC
TRBJ1-5 | TRBV6-5 | . | TRBD1 | CASSSLDRVSNQPQHF | TGTGCCAGCAGTTCCCTGGACAGGGTCAGCAATCAGCCCCAGCATTTT
TRBJ2-7 | TRBV18 | . | TRBD2 | CASSPQGRDEQYF | TGTGCCAGCTCACCACAGGGGAGGGACGAGCAGTACTTC
TRBJ2-7 | TRBV28 | . | . | CASSLGPGVEQYF | TGTGCCAGCAGTTTAGGGCCAGGGGTCGAGCAGTACTTC
TRBJ1-6 | TRBV5-1 | . | TRBD1 | CASSWGGQGTNSPLHF | TGCGCCAGCAGCTGGGGGGGACAGGGAACCAACTCACCCCTCCACTTT
TRBJ2-7 | TRBV5-8 | . | . | CASIRRGARPYEQYF | TGTGCCAGCATCCGACGGGGGGCCCGCCCCTACGAGCAGTACTTC
TRBJ1-1 | TRBV11-2 | . | . | CASSPRQLMNTEAFF | TGTGCCAGCAGCCCAAGACAGCTTATGAACACTGAAGCTTTCTTT
TRBJ1-1 | TRBV13 | . | . | CASSLYQGMNTEAFF | TGTGCCAGCAGCTTATATCAGGGGATGAACACTGAAGCTTTCTTT
TRBJ2-7 | TRBV7-9 | . | TRBD1 | CASRPEEQGLSYEQYF | TGTGCCAGCAGGCCAGAGGAACAGGGGCTTTCCTACGAGCAGTACTTC
TRBJ2-7 | TRBV7-9 | few | TRBD1 | CASSPKTGKGYEQYF | TGTGCCAGCAGCCCGAAGACAGGGAAAGGCTACGAGCAGTACTTC
TRBJ2-6 | TRBV7-3 | . | TRBD1 | CSSSTGESGANVLTF | TGTTCCAGCAGCACAGGGGAGTCTGGGGCCAACGTCCTGACTTTC
TRBJ1-5 | TRBV19 | . | TRBD1 | CAIGQGNQPQHF | TGTGCCATAGGACAGGGGAATCAGCCCCAGCATTTT
TRBJ2-3 | TRBV7-9 | . | TRBD1 | CASSLAGQGTDTQYF | TGTGCCAGCAGCTTAGCGGGACAGGGGACAGATACGCAGTATTTT
TRBJ1-1 | TRBV6-6 | . | . | CASSYAGGTEAFF | TGTGCCAGCAGTTACGCCGGAGGGACTGAAGCTTTCTTT
TRBJ2-3 | TRBV11-2 | . | . | CASSPTGDTQYF | TGTGCCAGCAGCCCCACCGGAGATACGCAGTATTTT
TRBJ2-7 | TRBV11-1 | . | . | CASSPNRGGSYEQYF | TGTGCCAGCAGCCCAAATAGGGGGGGTTCCTACGAGCAGTACTTC
TRBJ2-1 | TRBV7-6 | . | TRBD2 | CASSLWGTSGNNEQFF | TGTGCCAGCAGCTTATGGGGGACTAGCGGGAACAATGAGCAGTTCTTC
TRBJ1-1 | TRBV18 | . | TRBD1 | CASSPRGRTGGLDTEAFF | TGTGCCAGCTCACCACGGGGCAGGACAGGGGGCTTGGACACTGAAGCTTTCTTT
TRBJ2-7 | TRBV11-2 | . | . | CASSLVQGTYEQYF | TGTGCCAGCAGCTTAGTTCAGGGTACCTACGAGCAGTACTTC